Included here is one TCR delta chain sequence, with context. This clone is termed large (0.1 to 1%). Its antigen has not been determined. Base qualities are not at hand, and no much larger clone is one base apart. This sample was included in a study of DNA immune sequencing with unique molecular identifiers (dated by TCRdb to about 2020). About the study as a whole: Using immunomagnetic cell separation, gammadelta T cells were enriched from buffy coats, and the genomic DNA of these cells was sequenced. To compare enriched with non-enriched material, around 92 ng of enriched gammadelta T-cell DNA and around 0.97 ug of non-enriched PBMC DNA were sequenced. The study developed and validated an ultrasensitive DNA-based TRD repertoire sequencing method using PCR-introduced unique molecular identifiers. Validation of the method was performed on synthetic reference molecules and on blood samples from healthy individuals.

General conclusions and limits of the study: Novel TRD sequences not targeted by the primers cannot be detected by the primer-based approach. More out-of-frame TRD sequences turned up in non-enriched samples, likely coming from partial or unproductive rearrangements in alphabeta T cells.

Libraries came from multiplex PCR. Genomic DNA was amplified with a 32-plex assay using primers for all 8 TRDV and 4 TRDJ genes covering the CDR3. A 12-nucleotide UMI was attached over about 3 barcoding PCR cycles, and a second PCR was then run with Illumina adapter primers. AMPure XP beads were used to purify the libraries, and library quality was checked on a Fragment Analyzer using the HS NGS Fragment kit. The sequencing was run with an Illumina MiniSeq mid-output kit, including approximately 20% PhiX, and 150 cycles of paired-end reads. Processing in the source paper ran as follows. MIGEC version 1.2.9 was used to process the reads, grouping the reads by UMI and building error-corrected consensus sequences. For post-processing, modified scripts from VDJtools version 1.2.1 were used together with the tcR R package. TCRdb processed the public reads again with the CATT caller, after which rows with matching DNA were combined. These V and J calls are TCRdb output, not the study's own analysis. Present in this sample are about 260 delta-chain clones, over 13% of which were seen just once. Of the sample, about 59% falls within the top ten clones.

Trimming removed 3 bases from V and 4 bases from J; the gene matches leave 10 bases unexplained. CDR1 and CDR2 are drawn from the germline V gene: GEAIGNYY, EKD. The CDR3, cysteine through phenylalanine, is 15 amino acids long. The kept DNA is CDR3 alone, 45 bases in frame from the first base. This receptor was obtained from a human donor in good health. The rearranged segments are TRDV2 and TRDJ1; 7 middle bases align to TRDD3. The source material was buffy coat blood. The CDR3 protein sequence reads: CACDGLMGEGDKLIF. The nucleotide sequence reads as follows: TGTGCCTGTGACGGATTGATGGGGGAAGGCGATAAACTCATCTTT.